This T cell receptor (beta chain) was recovered during a study of blood T cell repertoires in COVID-19 (dated by TCRdb to the early 2020s). Background on the whole study: Samples from collaborators originated in the United States, Italy and Spain and spanned both the acute and convalescent phases of COVID-19. A freely available public database, intended as a resource for researchers studying the immune response to SARS-CoV-2, is where the repertoires were released. A de-identified subject ID, COVID-19 status, age in years and sex were almost always included in the sample metadata. Samples came from the ongoing ImmuneRACE study (first 160 participants) plus 1,254 subjects from 6 global collaborators. Where available, HLA class I and class II types were obtained from metadata supplied by the sample provider rather than from assay-based typing. The dataset comprised deeply sampled blood TCRbeta repertoires from subjects exposed to, actively infected with, or recovered from COVID-19. The prospective study material was composed of cDNA or gDNA derived from T cells, B-cell-depleted T cells, or PBMCs. The full study reports these points: The quantity of clinical and demographic metadata differed by source and by participant and was supplied without curation.

TCRbeta CDR3 regions were amplified from genomic DNA using the immunoSEQ Assay, a bias-controlled multiplex PCR. The study's own analysis went as follows. The number of nucleated cells in each sample was estimated from the amplification of reference gene primers within the assay. To quantify the absolute abundance of each unique TCRbeta CDR3 rearrangement, sequence reads were collapsed and filtered. For each sample, productive Simpson clonality was calculated as the square root of Simpson's diversity index across productive rearrangements. TCRdb took over this immuneACCESS table, retaining in-frame rearrangements with V and J assigned. Such tables are incomplete; in checked studies, under half of the missing clones stem from an unresolved V gene, and the remainder is unexplained. From that table come the V and J calls and clone size; the DNA was used to work out D and trimming. The sample yields around 300,000 clones; 88% were counted once. The ten biggest clones cover 1.5% to 2% of the sample.

At one collaborating source in Seattle, patients were enrolled during active infection and were followed longitudinally through the course of disease. Whole blood was collected in K2EDTA tubes by collaborating institutions according to the institutions' own protocols. Collaborator samples were shipped for TCRbeta analysis as frozen whole blood, isolated PBMCs, or DNA extracted from either sample type. A note on this clone: Which antigen it targets is not known. No much larger clonotype is one base removed from it; base qualities were not supplied.

This sequence originates from a woman between 25 and 40 years old with COVID-19, enrolled during active disease. The sample comprised peripheral blood.

The bases read TGTGCCAGCAGTATGACAGGGGTTGGAAACACCATATATTTT. Its protein is CASSMTGVGNTIYF. This chain is built from TRBV27 and TRBJ1-3; a stretch of 8 junction bases matches TRBD1. The V end gives up 5 bases and the J end 3 bases, leaving 3 bases in the junction not matched to a gene. CDR1 and CDR2 are drawn from the germline V gene (reference sequence): MNHEY, SMNVEV. The CDR3 measures 14 amino acids from cysteine to phenylalanine. Only CDR3 DNA is held: 42 bases, read in frame from base 1.